A single sample gave rise to the 15 T cell receptor beta chains below, sequenced in a study of graft-versus-host responses after intestinal transplantation. These receptors have no known antigen. TCRdb keeps only in-frame clones here, not all; method: immunoSEQ multiplex PCR. The data contain under 150,000 clones, 85% to 95% of them singletons. The source was unstimulated CD4+ T cells sorted from spleen or lymph node cells, collected before intestinal transplant. Receptor source: a human donor who received an intestinal transplant.

As to this clone: Germline is not matched at one junction end, which may reflect a read error. This chain uses TRBV7-9 with TRBJ1-1; D is perhaps TRBD1 (6 bases). CDR3 length: 14 residues. CDR1 and CDR2 (germline): SEHNR, FQNEAQ (reference sequence). CDR3 residues: CASSPGGANNEAFF. CDR3 bases: TGTGCCAGCAGTCCCGGGGGGGCTAACAATGAAGCTTTCTTT.

This chain uses TRBV7-6 with TRBJ2-3; no firm D call. CDR1 and CDR2 (germline): SGHVS, FNYEAQ. With 6 bases removed from V and 3 bases from J, the gap between germline ends came to 10 bases. The CDR3 loop spans 13 amino acids. The CDR3 is CASSGQLTDTQYF. CDR3 DNA: TGTGCCAGCAGTGGTCAGTTGACAGATACGCAGTATTTT. Together with reference TRBV7-6 and TRBJ2-3, the CDR3 gives the full variable domain: GAGVSQSPRYKVTKRGQDVALRCDPISGHVSLYWYRQALGQGPEFLTYFNYEAQQDKSGLPNDRFSAERPEGSISTLTIQRTEQRDSAMYRCASSGQLTDTQYFGPGTRLTVL.

The genes are TRBV9 and TRBJ2-1; D remains ambiguous. Germline V gene sequence: CDR1 SGDLS, CDR2 YYNGEE. The V and J ends lost 1 base and 3 bases respectively, with 5 bases between them. The CDR3 consists of 13 residues. CDR3 loop: CASSVTHYNEQFF. For the CDR3, the DNA is TGTGCCAGCAGCGTAACCCACTACAATGAGCAGTTCTTC.

The rearrangement joins TRBV23-1 to TRBJ2-7; no clear D gene. TRBV23-1 is noted as an ORF with a role that remains uncertain. The CDR3 runs 10 residues. The CDR3 nucleotides read TGCCTGGAAGGAGTCTACGAGCAGTACTTC. Its protein product is CLEGVYEQYF.

This chain connects TRBV7-9 to TRBJ1-4; D possibly corresponds to TRBD1 (5 bases). The CDR3 has 16 amino acids. The V end was cut by 1 base, the J end by 7 bases, with 16 bases between. The V gene's germline CDR1 is SEHNR and CDR2 FQNEAQ (reference sequence). CDR3 loop: CASSLEGLGRGEKLFF. Written as DNA, the CDR3 is TGTGCCAGCAGCTTAGAGGGATTGGGACGTGGTGAAAAACTGTTTTTT.

This chain connects TRBV6-5 to TRBJ1-2; 9 nucleotides line up with TRBD1. With 6 bases clipped from V and 3 bases from J, the junction kept 5 bases outside the gene matches. CDR1 and CDR2 (germline): MNHEY, SVGAGI. CDR3 length: 14 amino acids. Written as DNA, the CDR3 is TGTGCCAGCAGACAGGGGGCTTGGGACTATGGCTACACCTTC. It codes for CASRQGAWDYGYTF.

The chain recombines TRBV10-2 with TRBJ2-5; 7 nucleotides align to TRBD1. Germline CDR1 is WSHSY and CDR2 is SAAADI. The CDR3 has 13 amino acids. The V segment lost 4 bases and the J segment 4 bases; nucleotides outside the gene matches: 3. CDR3 residues: CASSGAGGETQYF. CDR3 bases: TGCGCCAGCAGTGGGGCAGGGGGAGAGACCCAGTACTTC.

This sequence joins TRBV21-1 and TRBJ2-7; the D call in the table, TRBD2, was not verified against the DNA. TRBV21-1 is marked as a pseudogene. The CDR3 contains 14 residues. Written as DNA, the CDR3 is TGTGCCAGCAGCATATGTCACGGGAACAACGAGCAGTACTTC. Protein sequence: CASSICHGNNEQYF.

The chain has TRBV5-1 and TRBJ2-1, with a tentative D call TRBD1 (6 bases). Germline loops: CDR1 SGHRS, CDR2 YFSETQ. The CDR3 sequence is 15 residues long. V lost 0 bases, J lost 0 bases, and 7 bases lay in between. The CDR3 bases are TGCGCCAGCAGCTTGGAGACAGGCTCCTACAATGAGCAGTTCTTC. It translates to CASSLETGSYNEQFF.

The chain couples TRBV15 to TRBJ2-5; weak D call: TRBD1 (6 bases). V was pared by 3 bases and J by 5 bases, with 13 bases between. Per the germline V gene, CDR1 is LNHNV and CDR2 is YYDKDF (reference sequence). This CDR3 has 14 residues. The CDR3 is CATSRDRGKETQYF. The CDR3 DNA reads TGTGCCACCAGCAGGGACAGAGGCAAGGAGACCCAGTACTTC.

The V and J genes are TRBV29-1 and TRBJ2-7, with D tentatively TRBD2 (5 bases). Trimming cost V 1 base and J 4 bases, with 17 bases left between them. CDR1 and CDR2 (germline): SQVTM, ANQGSEA. The CDR3 is 15 amino acids. The DNA for the CDR3 is TGCAGCGTTGAAGTCAGTGTCCTAGAGCGGTACGAGCAGTACTTC. Its protein product is CSVEVSVLERYEQYF.

About this clone: Other nucleotide sequences in the sample specify the same CDR3. The V call is TRBV7-7, the J call TRBJ2-5; D is uncertain. CDR1 is SSHAT and CDR2 is FNYEAQ in the germline V gene (reference sequence). This CDR3 is 13 amino acids long. V dropped 1 base and J dropped 1 base, with 4 bases sitting between them. The DNA for the CDR3 is TGTGCCAGCAGCTTAGACAGCCAAGAGACCCAGTACTTC. Its protein is CASSLDSQETQYF. The variable domain in full, with the rest retrieved from reference TRBV7-7 and TRBJ2-5, is GAGVSQSPRYKVTKRGQDVTLRCDPISSHATLYWYQQALGQGPEFLTYFNYEAQPDKSGLPSDRFSAERPEGSISTLTIQRTEQRDSAMYRCASSLDSQETQYFGPGTRLLVL.

The rearrangement links TRBV29-1 to TRBJ2-1; TRBD2 aligns across 7 bases. The ends lost 7 bases at V and 10 bases at J; junction bases unmatched: 13. Per germline, CDR1 SQVTM and CDR2 ANQGSEA. CDR3 length equals 13 residues. CDR3 nucleotides: TGCAGCGCTCAAACCCCGACTAGCCACGAGCAGTTCTTC. Its translation: CSAQTPTSHEQFF.

CDR3 residues: CASSYLGVDNNSPLHF. CDR3 bases: TGTGCCAGCAGTTACTTAGGTGTGGATAACAATTCACCCCTCCACTTT. This chain connects TRBV6-5 to TRBJ1-6; D call uncertain. V was pared by 1 base and J by 7 bases, with 14 bases between. The CDR3 has 16 amino acids. Germline V CDR1 and CDR2: MNHEY, SVGAGI.

The chain has TRBV5-1 and TRBJ2-7; 11 bases agree with TRBD1. The CDR3 runs to 14 residues. V was clipped by 4 bases and J by 2 bases; unmatched bases: 2. Germline lookup yields CDR1 SGHRS and CDR2 YFSETQ. The CDR3 protein is CASSAGQGAYEQYF. In nucleotides, the CDR3 is TGCGCCAGCAGCGCGGGACAGGGGGCCTACGAGCAGTACTTC.